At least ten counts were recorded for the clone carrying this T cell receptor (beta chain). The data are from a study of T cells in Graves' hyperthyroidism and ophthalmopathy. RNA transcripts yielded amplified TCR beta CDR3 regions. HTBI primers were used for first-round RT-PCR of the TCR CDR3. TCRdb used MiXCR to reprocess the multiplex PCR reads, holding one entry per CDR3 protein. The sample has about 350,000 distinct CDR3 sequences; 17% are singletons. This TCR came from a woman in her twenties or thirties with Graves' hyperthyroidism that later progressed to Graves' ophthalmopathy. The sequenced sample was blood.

CDR3 loop: CASSSSGGYTREQYF. As DNA, the CDR3 is TGTGCCAGCAGTTCATCCGGCGGCTACACTCGAGAGCAGTACTTC. The genes are TRBV28 and TRBJ2-7, with D unclear. The CDR3 runs to 15 residues. Germline lookup yields CDR1 MDHEN and CDR2 SYDVKM. V gave up 4 bases and J gave up 7 bases, with 20 bases separating them.